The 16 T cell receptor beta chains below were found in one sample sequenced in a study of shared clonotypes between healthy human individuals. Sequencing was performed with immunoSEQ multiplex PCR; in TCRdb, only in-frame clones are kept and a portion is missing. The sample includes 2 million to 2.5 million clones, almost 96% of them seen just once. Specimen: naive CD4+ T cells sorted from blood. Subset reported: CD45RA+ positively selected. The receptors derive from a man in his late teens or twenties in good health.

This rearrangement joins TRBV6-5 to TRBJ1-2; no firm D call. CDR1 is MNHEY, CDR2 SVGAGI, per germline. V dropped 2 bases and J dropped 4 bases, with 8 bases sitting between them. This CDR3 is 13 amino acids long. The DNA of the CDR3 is TGTGCCAGCAGTTACCCGTCCTTCTATGGCTACACCTTC. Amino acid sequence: CASSYPSFYGYTF.

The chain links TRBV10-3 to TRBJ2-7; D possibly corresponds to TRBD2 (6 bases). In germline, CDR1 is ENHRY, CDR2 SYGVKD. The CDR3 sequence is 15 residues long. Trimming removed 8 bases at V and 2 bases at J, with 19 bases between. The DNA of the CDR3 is TGTGCCATCTCCCCCCGGGCTAGCGCGGCCTACGAGCAGTACTTC. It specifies CAISPRASAAYEQYF.

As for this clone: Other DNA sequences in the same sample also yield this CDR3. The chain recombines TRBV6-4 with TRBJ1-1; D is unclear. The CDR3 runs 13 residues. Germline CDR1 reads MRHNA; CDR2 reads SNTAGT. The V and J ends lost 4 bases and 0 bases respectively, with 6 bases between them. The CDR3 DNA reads TGTGCCAGCAGTGTCCGCTTGAACACTGAAGCTTTCTTT. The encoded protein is CASSVRLNTEAFF.

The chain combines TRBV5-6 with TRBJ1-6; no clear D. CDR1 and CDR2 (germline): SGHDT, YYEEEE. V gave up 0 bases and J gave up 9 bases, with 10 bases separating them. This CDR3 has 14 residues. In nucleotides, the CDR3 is TGTGCCAGCAGCTTGGGTTTCTCGGGTTCACCCCTCCACTTT. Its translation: CASSLGFSGSPLHF.

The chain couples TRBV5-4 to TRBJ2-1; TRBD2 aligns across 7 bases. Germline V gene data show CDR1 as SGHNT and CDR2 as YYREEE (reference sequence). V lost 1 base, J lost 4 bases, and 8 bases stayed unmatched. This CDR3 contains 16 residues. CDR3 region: CASSLIGGREYNEQFF. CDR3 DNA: TGTGCCAGCAGCTTGATCGGGGGGAGGGAATACAATGAGCAGTTCTTC.

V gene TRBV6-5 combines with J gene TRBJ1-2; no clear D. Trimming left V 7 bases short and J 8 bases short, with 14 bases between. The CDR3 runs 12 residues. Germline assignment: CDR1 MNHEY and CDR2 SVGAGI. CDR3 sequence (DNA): TGTGCCAGCACCTCGATCGGGTGGGGCTACACCTTC. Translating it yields CASTSIGWGYTF.

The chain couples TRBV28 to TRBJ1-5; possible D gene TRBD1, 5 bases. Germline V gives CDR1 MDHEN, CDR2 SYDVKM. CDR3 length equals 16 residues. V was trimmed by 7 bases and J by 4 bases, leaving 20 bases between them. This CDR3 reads CASTPLWGVGNQPQHF. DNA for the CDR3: TGTGCCAGCACCCCTTTGTGGGGGGTGGGGAATCAGCCCCAGCATTTT. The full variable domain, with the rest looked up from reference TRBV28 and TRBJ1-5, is DVKVTQSSRYLVKRTGEKVFLECVQDMDHENMFWYRQDPGLGLRLIYFSYDVKMKEKGDIPEGYSVSREKKERFSLILESASTNQTSMYLCASTPLWGVGNQPQHFGDGTRLSIL.

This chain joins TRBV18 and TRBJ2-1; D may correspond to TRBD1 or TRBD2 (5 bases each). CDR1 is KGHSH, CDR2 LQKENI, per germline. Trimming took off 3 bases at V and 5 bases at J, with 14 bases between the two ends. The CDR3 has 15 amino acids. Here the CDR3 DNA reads TGTGCCAGCTCACCCTATAGTGGGACCCACAATGAGCAGTTCTTC. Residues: CASSPYSGTHNEQFF.

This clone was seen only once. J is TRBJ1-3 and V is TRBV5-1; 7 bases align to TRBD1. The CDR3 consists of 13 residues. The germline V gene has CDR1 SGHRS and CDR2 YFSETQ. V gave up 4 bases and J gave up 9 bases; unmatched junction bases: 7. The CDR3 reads CASSRDQGGTIYF. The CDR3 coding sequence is TGCGCCAGCAGCAGGGACCAGGGGGGCACCATATATTTT. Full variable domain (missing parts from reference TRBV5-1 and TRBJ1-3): KAGVTQTPRYLIKTRGQQVTLSCSPISGHRSVSWYQQTPGQGLQFLFEYFSETQRNKGNFPGRFSGRQFSNSRSEMNVSTLELGDSALYLCASSRDQGGTIYFGEGSWLTVV.

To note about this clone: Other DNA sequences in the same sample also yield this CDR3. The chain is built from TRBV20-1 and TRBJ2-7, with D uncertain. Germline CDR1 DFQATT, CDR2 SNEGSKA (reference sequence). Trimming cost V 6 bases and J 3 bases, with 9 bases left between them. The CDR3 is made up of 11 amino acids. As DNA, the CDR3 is TGCAGTGCGCCAGACAACTACGAGCAGTACTTC. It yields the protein CSAPDNYEQYF.

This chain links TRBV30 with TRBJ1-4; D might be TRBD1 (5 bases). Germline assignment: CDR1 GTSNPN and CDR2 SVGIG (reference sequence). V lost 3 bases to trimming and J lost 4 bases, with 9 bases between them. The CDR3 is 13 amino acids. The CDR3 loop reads CAWREQVNEKLFF. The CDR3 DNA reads TGTGCCTGGAGGGAACAGGTTAATGAAAAACTGTTTTTT.

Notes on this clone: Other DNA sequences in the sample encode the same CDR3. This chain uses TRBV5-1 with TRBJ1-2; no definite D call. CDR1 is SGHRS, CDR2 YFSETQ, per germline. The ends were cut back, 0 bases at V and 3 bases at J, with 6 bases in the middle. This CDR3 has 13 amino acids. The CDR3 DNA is TGCGCCAGCAGCTTGGGGGTTGACTATGGCTACACCTTC. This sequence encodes CASSLGVDYGYTF.

For the CDR3, the DNA is TGCGCCAGCAGCCAAGATAACAAATACGAGCAGTACTTC. Its translation is CASSQDNKYEQYF. The chain employs TRBV4-1 and TRBJ2-7, with unresolved D. V was cut by 0 bases and J by 4 bases, with 7 bases left in between. The CDR3 spans 13 residues. CDR1 and CDR2 from the germline V gene are MGHRA and YSYEKL.

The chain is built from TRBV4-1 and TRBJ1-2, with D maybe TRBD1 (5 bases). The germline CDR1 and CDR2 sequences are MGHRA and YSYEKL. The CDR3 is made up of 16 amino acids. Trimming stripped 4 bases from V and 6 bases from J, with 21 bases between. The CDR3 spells CASSRTDGAVGDGYTF. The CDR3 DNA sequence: TGCGCCAGCAGCCGCACTGACGGGGCCGTCGGAGATGGCTACACCTTC.

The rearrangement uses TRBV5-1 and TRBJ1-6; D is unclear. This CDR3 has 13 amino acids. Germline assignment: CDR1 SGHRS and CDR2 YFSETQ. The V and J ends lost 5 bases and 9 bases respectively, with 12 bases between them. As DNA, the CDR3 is TGCGCCAGCAGTCTGGAACGGCTTTCACCCCTCCACTTT. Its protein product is CASSLERLSPLHF.

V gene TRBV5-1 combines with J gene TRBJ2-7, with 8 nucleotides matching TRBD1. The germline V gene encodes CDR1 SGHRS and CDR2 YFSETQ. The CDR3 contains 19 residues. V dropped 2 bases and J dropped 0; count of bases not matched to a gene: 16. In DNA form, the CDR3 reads TGCGCCAGCAGCTTATCCGGACAGGGCCTCCACGAGGCCTCCTACGAGCAGTACTTC. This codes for CASSLSGQGLHEASYEQYF.